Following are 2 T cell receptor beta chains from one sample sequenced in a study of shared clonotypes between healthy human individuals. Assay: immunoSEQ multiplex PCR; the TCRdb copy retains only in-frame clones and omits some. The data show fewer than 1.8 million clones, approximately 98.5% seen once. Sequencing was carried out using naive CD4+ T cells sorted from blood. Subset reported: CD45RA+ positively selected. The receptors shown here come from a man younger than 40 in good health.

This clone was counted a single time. The CDR3 region has the DNA TGTGCCAGCAGTTACCCGGGACAGGGGCCTGGCTACACCTTC. Translated, it gives CASSYPGQGPGYTF. The V gene is TRBV7-2, the J gene TRBJ1-2; 10 bases are a match to TRBD1. CDR3 size: 14 residues. V shed 6 bases and J 7 bases; nucleotides not matched to a gene: 8. Per the germline V gene, CDR1 is SGHTA and CDR2 is FQGNSA.

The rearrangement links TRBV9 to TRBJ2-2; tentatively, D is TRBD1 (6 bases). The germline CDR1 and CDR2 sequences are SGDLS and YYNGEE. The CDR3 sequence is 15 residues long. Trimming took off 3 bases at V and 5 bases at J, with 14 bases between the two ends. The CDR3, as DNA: TGTGCCAGCAGCGCGGGGCCAGGGGTAACCGGGGAGCTGTTTTTT. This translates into CASSAGPGVTGELFF.